This entry features one T cell receptor (beta chain) sequence. CDR3 length: 17 amino acids. With 5 bases clipped from V and 2 bases from J, the junction kept 12 bases outside the gene matches. Germline V lookup: CDR1 LNHDA, CDR2 SQIVND (reference sequence). These data originate in a study of CD8 T cells in Susac syndrome. With random hexamers, 0.5 to 1 ug RNA was reverse transcribed. By means of immunoSEQ multiplex PCR, TCR beta CDR3 spanning 54 Vbeta and 13 Jbeta underwent amplification. One entry per CDR3 protein results from TCRdb running MiXCR on the immunoSEQ multiplex PCR reads. The sample records about 400,000 distinct CDR3 sequences, around 83% being singletons. FACS was used to enrich TEMRA cells, whereas the CD8+ and CD4+ T cells were obtained by negative isolation.

The V call is TRBV19, the J call TRBJ1-2, with TRBD1 identical over 9 bases. This TCR derives from a human donor with multiple sclerosis. Sequenced: CD8+ T cells from PBMCs. CDR3 region: CASSPEGQGYTNYGYTF. DNA for the CDR3: TGTGCCAGTAGTCCGGAGGGACAGGGTTATACAAACTATGGCTACACCTTC.